Each of the 5 T cell receptor beta chains below was sequenced from the same sample in a study of blood T cell repertoires in COVID-19. Method: immunoSEQ multiplex PCR; TCRdb's copy keeps in-frame clones and lacks some. This table holds roughly 400,000 clones, 80% to 95% found once. The sequenced sample was PBMCs or T cells enriched from blood (not recorded which). These receptors came from a man between 18 and 29 years old who had recovered from COVID-19.

The V gene is TRBV6-1, the J gene TRBJ1-5; 9 positions match TRBD1. After removal of 3 bases from V and 5 bases from J, the junction contained 5 bases not matched to a gene. The germline V gene encodes CDR1 MNHNS and CDR2 SASEGT. The CDR3 runs 15 residues. Written as DNA, the CDR3 is TGTGCCAGCAGTGAGGACAGGGGTGCCCATCAGCCCCAGCATTTT. It encodes CASSEDRGAHQPQHF.

The chain combines TRBV19 with TRBJ1-1, with 10 bases identical to TRBD1. Germline trimming cut 5 bases from V and 5 bases from J; bases unmatched to any gene: 5. The CDR3 extends over 14 amino acids. Germline V gene sequence: CDR1 LNHDA, CDR2 SQIVND (reference sequence). CDR3 nucleotide sequence: TGTGCCAGTAGTGCGGACAGGGGGGGTACTGAAGCTTTCTTT. This gives the protein CASSADRGGTEAFF.

The chain employs TRBV24-1 and TRBJ2-1; 11 bases are shared with TRBD2. V lost 0 bases to trimming and J lost 5 bases; unmatched junction nucleotides: 5. Germline V CDR1 and CDR2: KGHDR, SFDVKD. The CDR3 runs to 17 residues. The CDR3 spells CATSDLAGTSGHNEQFF. The CDR3 region has the DNA TGTGCCACCAGTGATTTGGCCGGGACTAGCGGCCACAATGAGCAGTTCTTC.

This clone was detected only a few times. The chain combines TRBV28 with TRBJ1-6, with TRBD1 matching 7 bases. This CDR3 has 14 residues. The germline CDR1 and CDR2 sequences are MDHEN and SYDVKM. V lost 7 bases, J lost 4 bases, and 4 bases stayed unmatched. The CDR3 bases are TGTGCCAGCACTCCCAGGGGGTATAATTCACCCCTCCACTTT. Residues: CASTPRGYNSPLHF.

The chain is built from TRBV2 and TRBJ2-7; 7 bases match TRBD1. Germline-derived CDR1 and CDR2 are SNHLY and FYNNEI. The ends lost 5 bases at V and 3 bases at J; junction bases unmatched: 1. This CDR3 comprises 12 residues. The CDR3 DNA reads TGTGCCAGCAGTAGGGACAGCTACGAGCAGTACTTC. Its protein product is CASSRDSYEQYF.